The next 24 T cell receptor beta chains were all read from a single sample in a study of CD8+ T cells in alopecia areata. Extracted RNA was reverse transcribed into cDNA, the sequencing template. Repertoires were generated with immunoSEQ multiplex PCR, while TCRdb's copy carries only in-frame clones and drops some. The sample lists 150,000 or so clones; almost 50% were seen once. The specimen comprised CD8+ T cells sorted from blood, sampled at week 0. The receptors were gathered from a human donor with alopecia areata.

This clone was observed a handful of times. The chain has TRBV6-5 and TRBJ1-6, with 9 bases that match TRBD1. J lost 6 bases, V lost 7 bases, and 7 bases had no gene match. The length of the CDR3 is 15 residues. Germline assignment: CDR1 MNHEY and CDR2 SVGAGI. DNA for the CDR3: TGTGCCAGCAACATACAGGGGGCAGGTAATTCACCCCTCCACTTT. Translated: CASNIQGAGNSPLHF.

This clone has only a few counts. Additional DNA sequences in this sample encode the identical CDR3. The genes are TRBV6-6 and TRBJ2-5; D is unresolved. Germline CDR1 MNHNY, CDR2 SVGAGI (reference sequence). This CDR3 comprises 10 residues. Trimming stripped 6 bases from V and 1 base from J, with 0 bases between. The CDR3 reads CASSQETQYF. CDR3 sequence (DNA): TGTGCCAGCAGCCAAGAGACCCAGTACTTC.

This rearrangement joins TRBV27 to TRBJ2-3; D is unclear. Germline lookup yields CDR1 MNHEY and CDR2 SMNVEV (reference sequence). The CDR3 contains 17 residues. Trimming took off 5 bases at V and 0 bases at J, with 18 bases between the two ends. CDR3 DNA sequence: TGTGCCAGCAGTCCCTCCGTGGGTGACCATAGCACAGATACGCAGTATTTT. This gives the protein CASSPSVGDHSTDTQYF.

The chain links TRBV7-2 to TRBJ2-3; D remains unclear. Trimming pared 1 base from V and 2 bases from J, leaving 7 bases between. The germline gives CDR1 SGHTA, CDR2 FQGNSA. CDR3 length equals 14 residues. CDR3 loop: CASSLVPYTDTQYF. The CDR3, as DNA: TGTGCCAGCAGCTTAGTTCCGTACACAGATACGCAGTATTTT. Full variable domain (remainder filled in from reference TRBV7-2 and TRBJ2-3): GAGVSQSPSNKVTEKGKDVELRCDPISGHTALYWYRQSLGQGLEFLIYFQGNSAPDKSGLPSDRFSAERTGGSVSTLTIQRTQQEDSAVYLCASSLVPYTDTQYFGPGTRLTVL.

The chain is built from TRBV29-1 and TRBJ2-7; D is possibly TRBD1 (6 bases). V gave up 5 bases and J gave up 1 base, with 15 bases separating them. The CDR3 has 14 amino acids. Germline CDR1 SQVTM, CDR2 ANQGSEA. The chain's CDR3 is CSVSEQGRSYEQYF. In DNA, the CDR3 is TGCAGCGTTTCCGAGCAGGGGCGATCCTACGAGCAGTACTTC.

This clone was found a few times. This chain joins TRBV27 and TRBJ1-6; 7 positions match TRBD1. Germline V CDR1 and CDR2: MNHEY, SMNVEV (reference sequence). V was clipped by 5 bases and J by 10 bases; unmatched bases: 14. The CDR3 is made up of 16 amino acids. For the CDR3, the DNA is TGTGCCAGCAGTCCCCTTGGTGTAGGGGGCCTCTCACCCCTCCACTTT. This encodes CASSPLGVGGLSPLHF.

This clone has just a few counts. The V call is TRBV19, the J call TRBJ1-2; tentatively, D is TRBD1 (5 bases). The CDR3 runs to 14 residues. Germline V CDR1 and CDR2: LNHDA, SQIVND (reference sequence). Between the trimmed V and J ends, which lost 9 bases and 5 bases, there was a span of 19 bases. CDR3 loop: CASTPGTNAYGYTF. CDR3 DNA: TGTGCCAGCACCCCCGGGACTAACGCGTATGGCTACACCTTC.

The chain uses TRBV15 and TRBJ1-4; D is undetermined. The CDR3 sequence is 14 residues long. Trimming took off 5 bases at V and 8 bases at J, with 15 bases between the two ends. The germline V gene encodes CDR1 LNHNV and CDR2 YYDKDF (reference sequence). CDR3 bases: TGTGCCACCAGCGTTCAGATGGTGGGCGAAAAACTGTTTTTT. This translates into CATSVQMVGEKLFF.

This clone was seen a handful of times. V is TRBV7-9 and J is TRBJ2-7, with 8 nucleotides matching TRBD1. The CDR3 loop spans 14 amino acids. With V trimmed by 2 bases and J by 2 bases, 2 bases remained unmatched. Germline-derived CDR1 and CDR2 are SEHNR and FQNEAQ (reference sequence). The CDR3 loop is CASSLLDRAYEQYF. The DNA for the CDR3 is TGTGCCAGCAGCTTACTGGACAGGGCCTACGAGCAGTACTTC.

This clone has a single count. Possible read error: a much larger clone is one base away. The chain is built from TRBV27 and TRBJ1-1; maybe TRBD1 (5 bases). The CDR3 totals 13 residues. From germline, CDR1 is MNHEY and CDR2 SMNVEV (reference sequence). V gave up 3 bases and J gave up 4 bases, with 9 bases separating them. CDR3 amino acids: CASSFGGGTEAFF. The CDR3 coding sequence is TGTGCCAGCAGTTTCGGGGGGGGCACTGAAGCTTTCTTT.

This chain connects TRBV6-5 to TRBJ1-2, with 8 bases identical to TRBD1. This CDR3 is 16 amino acids long. The trim removed 4 bases at V and 5 bases at J, leaving 12 bases unmatched. Germline V gene sequence: CDR1 MNHEY, CDR2 SVGAGI. CDR3 residues: CASSFWETGVSYGYTF. DNA of the CDR3: TGTGCCAGCAGTTTCTGGGAGACAGGGGTATCGTATGGCTACACCTTC.

The chain uses TRBV10-3 and TRBJ2-7; TRBD1 might be the D (6 bases). The CDR3 is 14 residues long. V lost 3 bases to trimming and J lost 6 bases, with 15 bases between them. CDR1 and CDR2 from the germline V gene are ENHRY and SYGVKD. For the CDR3, the DNA is TGTGCCATCAGTGAAGGTCAGGGGCTCCTCGAGCAGTACTTC. Translation gives CAISEGQGLLEQYF.

The chain combines TRBV5-6 with TRBJ2-7; 7 bases are shared with TRBD1. This CDR3 spans 15 amino acids. V lost 0 bases to trimming and J lost 4 bases; unmatched junction nucleotides: 7. Germline V gives CDR1 SGHDT, CDR2 YYEEEE. Written as DNA, the CDR3 is TGTGCCAGCAGCTTGGTAACAGGGGAGAGTTACGAGCAGTACTTC. Residues: CASSLVTGESYEQYF.

The chain couples TRBV5-4 to TRBJ1-1, with no clear D. The V and J ends lost 0 bases and 11 bases respectively, with 11 bases between them. The CDR3 extends over 12 amino acids. CDR1 SGHNT and CDR2 YYREEE come from the germline V gene (reference sequence). The CDR3 coding sequence is TGTGCCAGCAGCTTGGCCGGGAAAAGGGCTTTCTTT. It is translated as CASSLAGKRAFF.

V usage is TRBV29-1 and J usage is TRBJ1-2; no firm D call. The V and J ends lost 1 base and 4 bases respectively, with 7 bases between them. Germline-derived CDR1 and CDR2 are SQVTM and ANQGSEA. This CDR3 is built from 12 residues. Here the CDR3 DNA reads TGCAGCGTTGAAGCCCAACCCTATGGCTACACCTTC. It translates to CSVEAQPYGYTF.

The chain uses TRBV5-1 and TRBJ2-5, with D possibly being TRBD2 (5 bases). Germline lookup yields CDR1 SGHRS and CDR2 YFSETQ. V gave up 0 bases and J gave up 2 bases, with 11 bases separating them. The CDR3 is made up of 15 amino acids. CDR3 amino acids: CASSLGVATQETQYF. In DNA form, the CDR3 reads TGCGCCAGCAGCTTGGGGGTAGCGACACAAGAGACCCAGTACTTC.

This clone has a single count. The genes are TRBV9 and TRBJ2-3; 8 bases fit TRBD1. Germline lookup yields CDR1 SGDLS and CDR2 YYNGEE. The CDR3 sequence is 13 residues long. With V trimmed by 6 bases and J by 9 bases, 9 bases remained unmatched. The CDR3 nucleotides read TGTGCCAGCACCAGAGCAGGGGGCGGAACGCAGTATTTT. Translation gives CASTRAGGGTQYF.

The V and J genes are TRBV4-2 and TRBJ2-7; D perhaps matches TRBD2 (5 bases). CDR3 size: 14 residues. Trimming took 8 bases from V and 2 from J, leaving 16 bases between them. CDR1 and CDR2 from the germline V gene are LGHNA and YNFKEQ. CDR3 sequence reads: CASHGEGGPYEQYF. For the CDR3, the DNA is TGTGCCAGCCACGGGGAAGGCGGACCCTACGAGCAGTACTTC.

This chain joins TRBV7-9 and TRBJ2-2; the D gene could be TRBD1 or TRBD2 (5 bases each). The ends were cut back, 5 bases at V and 4 bases at J, with 8 bases in the middle. Germline CDR1 and CDR2: SEHNR and FQNEAQ (reference sequence). This CDR3 has 13 residues. The CDR3 protein is CASSEGRTGELFF. The CDR3 nucleotides are TGTGCCAGCAGCGAGGGACGCACCGGGGAGCTGTTTTTT.

The chain is built from TRBV30 and TRBJ2-4; possibly TRBD1 for D (6 bases). Looked up from germline, CDR1 is GTSNPN and CDR2 is SVGIG (reference sequence). The V end lost 2 bases, the J end lost 8 bases, and 10 bases lay between the germline ends. There are 12 residues in the CDR3. The CDR3 is CAWSNRVYIQYF. The DNA of the CDR3 is TGTGCCTGGAGTAACAGGGTGTACATTCAGTACTTC.

The gene calls are TRBV5-1 and TRBJ1-5; D unresolved. V was cut by 0 bases and J by 5 bases, with 9 bases left in between. The germline V gene encodes CDR1 SGHRS and CDR2 YFSETQ. The CDR3 length is 14 residues. The CDR3 sequence is CASSLGGYDQPQHF. CDR3 DNA sequence: TGCGCCAGCAGCTTGGGGGGTTACGATCAGCCCCAGCATTTT.

V and J are TRBV9 and TRBJ2-3, with a tentative D call TRBD1 (6 bases). The CDR3 is made up of 16 amino acids. The V gene lost 3 bases and the J gene lost 0 bases, with 14 bases spanning the gap. Germline V gene sequence: CDR1 SGDLS, CDR2 YYNGEE. CDR3 region: CASSASRDTSTDTQYF. The CDR3 region has the DNA TGTGCCAGCAGCGCCTCCCGGGACACTAGCACAGATACGCAGTATTTT.

This clone came up many times. The rearrangement links TRBV7-6 to TRBJ2-5; 12 bases match TRBD2. CDR1 and CDR2 from the germline V gene are SGHVS and FNYEAQ. The CDR3 is made up of 17 amino acids. The V and J ends lost 3 bases and 4 bases, in that order; junction bases with no gene match: 9. CDR3: CASSFRPPGLAGETQYF. CDR3 DNA: TGTGCCAGCAGCTTCCGTCCACCGGGACTAGCGGGAGAGACCCAGTACTTC.

This chain joins TRBV5-4 and TRBJ1-2; D may be TRBD1 (5 bases). Germline CDR1 is SGHNT and CDR2 is YYREEE (reference sequence). With 7 bases removed from V and 8 bases from J, the gap between germline ends came to 21 bases. This CDR3 has 14 amino acids. CDR3 in amino acids: CASGYDGGLRGYTF. CDR3 coding DNA: TGTGCCAGCGGTTACGACGGGGGGTTAAGGGGCTACACCTTC.